Below are 11 T cell receptor beta chains sequenced from a single sample in a study of regulatory T cells in long-lasting Graves disease. The time point is: newly diagnosed GD, antithyroid drugs for less than 3 months. RNA from PBMCs was the source of the TCR library. Construction of the TCR beta libraries employed iRepertoire HTBI primers in conjunction with Arm-PCR of CDR3 regions. In TCRdb, the multiplex PCR reads were re-called with MiXCR into one record per CDR3 protein. The table shows about 430,000 distinct CDR3 sequences, with approximately 15% occurring only once. These data are also associated with another study on T cells in Graves' hyperthyroidism and ophthalmopathy.

Specimen: peripheral blood mononuclear cells (PBMCs), collected at new diagnosis, from a patient treated with antithyroid drugs. The receptors were gathered from a middle-aged woman with Graves disease.

This clonotype was seen ten or more times. This chain uses TRBV2 with TRBJ1-1; 8 nucleotides match TRBD1. Looked up from germline, CDR1 is SNHLY and CDR2 is FYNNEI. After removal of 6 bases from V and 4 bases from J, the junction contained 4 bases not matched to a gene. The CDR3 covers 13 residues. This CDR3 reads CASRVTGVTEAFF. Written as DNA, the CDR3 is TGTGCCAGCAGAGTGACAGGGGTCACTGAAGCTTTCTTT.

This chain uses TRBV10-1 with TRBJ2-3, with D uncertain. The CDR3 has 11 amino acids. V was shortened by 3 bases and J by 6 bases, with 4 bases between the two germline ends. Germline loops: CDR1 WNHNN, CDR2 SYGVQD (reference sequence). CDR3 residues: CASSEDDTQYF. For the CDR3, the DNA is TGCGCCAGCAGTGAAGACGATACGCAGTATTTT.

This clonotype has just a few counts. The chain combines TRBV11-2 with TRBJ2-7; D unresolved. Trimming left V 4 bases short and J 2 bases short, with 6 bases between. Germline CDR1 is SGHAT and CDR2 is FQNNGV. This CDR3 is 12 amino acids long. The CDR3 DNA reads TGTGCCAGCAGCTCCGTCCCCTACGAGCAGTACTTC. This encodes CASSSVPYEQYF.

The table lists this clonotype with many counts. The CDR3 is CASSSGTPETQYF. CDR3 sequence (DNA): TGTGCCAGCAGTTCAGGAACCCCCGAGACCCAGTACTTC. This chain links TRBV28 with TRBJ2-5; D is undetermined. This CDR3 spans 13 amino acids. Trimming left V 4 bases short and J 5 bases short, with 11 bases between. Germline-derived CDR1 and CDR2 are MDHEN and SYDVKM. Supplemented by reference TRBV28 and TRBJ2-5, the full variable domain reads DVKVTQSSRYLVKRTGEKVFLECVQDMDHENMFWYRQDPGLGLRLIYFSYDVKMKEKGDIPEGYSVSREKKERFSLILESASTNQTSMYLCASSSGTPETQYFGPGTRLLVL.

This clonotype was detected a few times. The germline gene is not matched at one end of the junction; a read error may be the cause. This chain links TRBV28 with TRBJ2-1, with 9 bases matching TRBD2. The CDR3 is 18 amino acids. Looked up from germline, CDR1 is MDHEN and CDR2 is SYDVKM. The DNA for the CDR3 is TGTGCCAGCATGGGGGGACTGTGGCGGGAGGGGTCCTACAGTGAGCAGTTCTTC. Amino acids: CASMGGLWREGSYSEQFF.

The V and J genes are TRBV7-2 and TRBJ2-5; 9 bases are a match to TRBD2. This CDR3 has 16 residues. V was clipped by 7 bases and J by 7 bases; unmatched bases: 16. Germline values: CDR1 SGHTA, CDR2 FQGNSA. The CDR3 DNA sequence: TGTGCCAGCACCCAGACTAGCGGAGGACTGAGCGGGACCCAGTACTTC. Its translation: CASTQTSGGLSGTQYF.

In this sample, this clonotype turned up many times. The genes are TRBV27 and TRBJ1-2, with D possibly being TRBD1 (5 bases). Per germline, CDR1 MNHEY and CDR2 SMNVEV (reference sequence). The CDR3 runs 14 residues. Trimming took 0 bases from V and 6 from J, leaving 11 bases between them. As DNA, the CDR3 is TGTGCCAGCAGTTTATCCGCGGGGGGAGATGGCTACACCTTC. It yields the protein CASSLSAGGDGYTF.

This clonotype was found many times. The chain has TRBV5-5 and TRBJ2-3; 7 positions agree with TRBD2. V lost 0 bases and J lost 2; bases outside the gene matches: 6. CDR1 is SGHKS and CDR2 is YYEKEE in the germline V gene (reference sequence). The CDR3 sequence is 16 residues long. The CDR3 nucleotides read TGTGCCAGCAGCTTGGAACAGCGGGAAAACACAGATACGCAGTATTTT. Protein: CASSLEQRENTDTQYF.

This chain links TRBV20-1 with TRBJ2-1; 7 positions match TRBD2. The germline V gene encodes CDR1 DFQATT and CDR2 SNEGSKA (reference sequence). The junction had 4 bases not matched to a gene; V was cut back by 0 bases and J by 2 bases. This CDR3 has 15 residues. CDR3 amino acids: CSAREVGTTYNEQFF. In nucleotides, the CDR3 is TGCAGTGCTAGAGAAGTGGGGACTACCTACAATGAGCAGTTCTTC.

This sequence joins TRBV7-9 and TRBJ1-4; TRBD1 might be the D (5 bases). CDR3 length: 16 residues. The V and J ends lost 4 bases and 6 bases respectively, with 18 bases between them. CDR1 is SEHNR, CDR2 FQNEAQ, per germline (reference sequence). The CDR3 is CASSYRDPRADEKLFF. The CDR3 coding sequence is TGTGCCAGCAGCTACCGGGACCCCCGGGCCGATGAAAAACTGTTTTTT. Complete variable domain (other parts from reference TRBV7-9 and TRBJ1-4): DTGVSQNPRHKITKRGQNVTFRCDPISEHNRLYWYRQTLGQGPEFLTYFQNEAQLEKSRLLSDRFSAERPKGSFSTLEIQRTEQGDSAMYLCASSYRDPRADEKLFFGSGTQLSVL.

This clonotype was picked up many times. The chain links TRBV29-1 to TRBJ2-1; tentative D call: TRBD2 (6 bases). CDR1 and CDR2 from the germline V gene are SQVTM and ANQGSEA. V dropped 7 bases and J dropped 5 bases, with 15 bases sitting between them. The CDR3 totals 13 residues. The CDR3 DNA follows: TGCAGCGCCCGGGACTGGCTGAACAATGAGCAGTTCTTC. Amino acids: CSARDWLNNEQFF.